This is a list of T cell receptor beta chains from one sample in a study of T cells after yellow fever vaccination. TCRdb analysed the 5' RACE reads with MiXCR anew, one entry per CDR3 protein. The table lists about 350,000 distinct CDR3 sequences, around a tenth of them singletons, with roughly 18% in the top ten. The material sequenced was PBMCs, taken on the day of the first yellow fever vaccination. These receptors were obtained from a man aged 18 to 30 who received the YFV17D yellow fever vaccine. Both conserved end residues are part of each CDR3. Each record gives: J gene, V gene, D gene, clone size, CDR3 DNA, CDR3 protein. The D gene is left open where the match is weak. Size tells how often a clone was seen (once, few, many) or the class of an expanded clone, and some rows leave it out.

j_call: TRBJ1-1
v_call: TRBV7-9
d_call: NA
clone_size: few
cdr3_nt: TGTGCCAGCAGCTTTAGTACGGCTGAAGCTTTCTTT
cdr3_aa: CASSFSTAEAFF

j_call: TRBJ2-2
v_call: TRBV7-2
d_call: NA
clone_size: many
cdr3_nt: TGTGCCAGCAGCGCAAGACAGAGCGGGGAGCTGTTTTTT
cdr3_aa: CASSARQSGELFF

j_call: TRBJ2-7
v_call: TRBV21-1
d_call: NA
clone_size: few
cdr3_nt: TGTGCCACCACCGCGGGACAGGCTGACCTCGGGGGAAAACGGGTCTACGAGCAGTACTTC
cdr3_aa: CATTAGQADLGGKRVYEQYF

j_call: TRBJ2-1
v_call: TRBV11-1
d_call: NA
clone_size: NA
cdr3_nt: TGTGCCAGCAGCTTAGAGTCCCCCTACAATGAGCAGTTCTTC
cdr3_aa: CASSLESPYNEQFF

j_call: TRBJ2-4
v_call: TRBV12-3/TRBV12-4
d_call: TRBD1
clone_size: few
cdr3_nt: TGTGCCAGCAGGGGTCCGGGACAGGGGCAAAACATTCAGTACTTC
cdr3_aa: CASRGPGQGQNIQYF

j_call: TRBJ1-2
v_call: TRBV6-1
d_call: NA
clone_size: NA
cdr3_nt: TGTGCCAGCACTACGGGACCGCTACCCCGGGCCTATGGCTACACCTTC
cdr3_aa: CASTTGPLPRAYGYTF

j_call: TRBJ1-5
v_call: TRBV7-8
d_call: NA
clone_size: few
cdr3_nt: TGTGCCAGCAGCTTAGGTCAGTCTCAGCCCCAGCATTTT
cdr3_aa: CASSLGQSQPQHF

j_call: TRBJ1-1
v_call: TRBV6-9
d_call: NA
clone_size: many
cdr3_nt: TGTGCCAGCATCGCACAGGGACTAGACACTGAAGCTTTCTTT
cdr3_aa: CASIAQGLDTEAFF

j_call: TRBJ1-1
v_call: TRBV7-9
d_call: NA
clone_size: NA
cdr3_nt: TGTGCCAGCAGCTTAGAGGGGGGGAGCACTGAAGCTTTCTTT
cdr3_aa: CASSLEGGSTEAFF

j_call: TRBJ2-2
v_call: TRBV29-1
d_call: NA
clone_size: many
cdr3_nt: TGCAGCGTGGGGTCACCAGGGAACGCCGGGGAGCTGTTTTTT
cdr3_aa: CSVGSPGNAGELFF

j_call: TRBJ1-5
v_call: TRBV27
d_call: TRBD1
clone_size: few
cdr3_nt: TGTGCCAGCAGTGCCACCGGGACAGCGCACAATCAGCCCCAGCATTTT
cdr3_aa: CASSATGTAHNQPQHF

j_call: TRBJ2-1
v_call: TRBV5-6
d_call: NA
clone_size: many
cdr3_nt: TGTGCCAGCAGCTTAACGGAATACAATGAGCAGTTCTTC
cdr3_aa: CASSLTEYNEQFF

j_call: TRBJ2-3
v_call: TRBV10-3
d_call: TRBD1
clone_size: NA
cdr3_nt: TGTGCCATCAGTGAAACAGGGGGGTGGGGCACAGATACGCAGTATTTT
cdr3_aa: CAISETGGWGTDTQYF

j_call: TRBJ2-2
v_call: TRBV5-1
d_call: TRBD2
clone_size: few
cdr3_nt: TGCGCCAGCAGATCCCCCGGGACTAGCGCCGGGGAGCTGTTTTTT
cdr3_aa: CASRSPGTSAGELFF

j_call: TRBJ2-3
v_call: TRBV20-1
d_call: NA
clone_size: NA
cdr3_nt: TGCAGTGCTAGCCAAGTAGTCAGCGGAACCACAGATACGCAGTATTTT
cdr3_aa: CSASQVVSGTTDTQYF

j_call: TRBJ2-5
v_call: TRBV29-1
d_call: TRBD1
clone_size: few
cdr3_nt: TGCAGCGCCGGGACAGCTTCCGAGACCCAGTACTTC
cdr3_aa: CSAGTASETQYF

j_call: TRBJ2-1
v_call: TRBV29-1
d_call: NA
clone_size: NA
cdr3_nt: TGCAGCGTCGGTCGGGACTCGAGCTCCTACAATGAGCAGTTCTTC
cdr3_aa: CSVGRDSSSYNEQFF

j_call: TRBJ1-2
v_call: TRBV12-3/TRBV12-4
d_call: NA
clone_size: NA
cdr3_nt: TGTGCCAGTTACAGGGAAGTTGTCTATGGCTACACCTTC
cdr3_aa: CASYREVVYGYTF

j_call: TRBJ1-1
v_call: TRBV5-6
d_call: TRBD1
clone_size: NA
cdr3_nt: TGTGCCAGCAGCCGACAGGGACCAGGAGAAGCTTTCTTT
cdr3_aa: CASSRQGPGEAFF

j_call: TRBJ2-4
v_call: TRBV9
d_call: NA
clone_size: few
cdr3_nt: TGTGCCAGCAGCGTTAGTCATAAACAAAACATTCAGTACTTC
cdr3_aa: CASSVSHKQNIQYF

j_call: TRBJ1-2
v_call: TRBV6-2/TRBV6-3
d_call: NA
clone_size: many
cdr3_nt: TGTGCCAGCAGCCAGACCGCTAACTATGGCTACACCTTC
cdr3_aa: CASSQTANYGYTF

j_call: TRBJ1-1
v_call: TRBV20-1
d_call: NA
clone_size: NA
cdr3_nt: TGCAGTGCTCCACAGCAACCGAACACTGAAGCTTTCTTT
cdr3_aa: CSAPQQPNTEAFF

j_call: TRBJ2-4
v_call: TRBV12-3/TRBV12-4
d_call: NA
clone_size: few
cdr3_nt: TGTGCCAGCAGTTTATCAGCCCAGGGAAACATTCAGTACTTC
cdr3_aa: CASSLSAQGNIQYF

j_call: TRBJ2-2
v_call: TRBV6-5
d_call: TRBD1
clone_size: NA
cdr3_nt: TGTGCCAGCAGTTACGGGGGCAGGGGGATAGACACCGGGGAGCTGTTTTTT
cdr3_aa: CASSYGGRGIDTGELFF

j_call: TRBJ1-1
v_call: TRBV15
d_call: TRBD1
clone_size: NA
cdr3_nt: TGTGCCACCAGCAGCGACAGGGGATATGAAGCTTTCTTT
cdr3_aa: CATSSDRGYEAFF

j_call: TRBJ2-1
v_call: TRBV7-3
d_call: TRBD2
clone_size: few
cdr3_nt: TGTGCCAGCAGCCCTTGGGCGGGGGACTCCTACAATGAGCAGTTCTTC
cdr3_aa: CASSPWAGDSYNEQFF

j_call: TRBJ1-1
v_call: TRBV7-2
d_call: NA
clone_size: few
cdr3_nt: TGTGCCAGCAGCTCCGACAGGATAGGAGCTTTCTTT
cdr3_aa: CASSSDRIGAFF

j_call: TRBJ2-3
v_call: TRBV5-6
d_call: NA
clone_size: NA
cdr3_nt: TGTGCCAGCAGCCTTGAACCCTCTAGCACAGATACGCAGTATTTT
cdr3_aa: CASSLEPSSTDTQYF

j_call: TRBJ2-2
v_call: TRBV5-1
d_call: NA
clone_size: NA
cdr3_nt: TGCGCCAGCAGCTTGGTCGGGGGGAACACCGGGGAGCTGTTTTTT
cdr3_aa: CASSLVGGNTGELFF

j_call: TRBJ1-1
v_call: TRBV5-5
d_call: NA
clone_size: few
cdr3_nt: TGTGCCAGCAGCTTGGGGGCCCCGGTGGCAGGGGTGGGTACTGAAGCTTTCTTT
cdr3_aa: CASSLGAPVAGVGTEAFF

j_call: TRBJ1-2
v_call: TRBV4-2
d_call: NA
clone_size: NA
cdr3_nt: TGTGCCAGCAGCCAAGACCCCAAAGCTAACTATGGCTACACCTTC
cdr3_aa: CASSQDPKANYGYTF

j_call: TRBJ1-1
v_call: TRBV7-2
d_call: NA
clone_size: NA
cdr3_nt: TGTGCCAGCAGCCCGTACAGCCTATTGAACACTGAAGCTTTCTTT
cdr3_aa: CASSPYSLLNTEAFF

j_call: TRBJ1-1
v_call: TRBV6-5
d_call: NA
clone_size: few
cdr3_nt: TGTGCCAGCAGTTTAACCAGGGCGAGAAACACTGAAGCTTTCTTT
cdr3_aa: CASSLTRARNTEAFF

j_call: TRBJ1-2
v_call: TRBV6-5
d_call: TRBD1
clone_size: NA
cdr3_nt: TGTGCCAGCAGTTACTCGGGGACAGGGGCTGGCTACACCTTC
cdr3_aa: CASSYSGTGAGYTF

j_call: TRBJ2-5
v_call: TRBV4-1
d_call: NA
clone_size: NA
cdr3_nt: TGCGCCAGCAGCCAATCCTCAGATATGAGGACCCAGTACTTC
cdr3_aa: CASSQSSDMRTQYF

j_call: TRBJ1-1
v_call: TRBV20-1
d_call: NA
clone_size: NA
cdr3_nt: TGCAGTGCTAGAGCCGCGACAGGGAACACTGAAGCTTTCTTT
cdr3_aa: CSARAATGNTEAFF

j_call: TRBJ1-2
v_call: TRBV20-1
d_call: NA
clone_size: few
cdr3_nt: TGCAGTGCTAGCCGCTTACAGGGTATTTATGGCTACACCTTC
cdr3_aa: CSASRLQGIYGYTF

j_call: TRBJ2-7
v_call: TRBV7-6
d_call: NA
clone_size: few
cdr3_nt: TGTGCCAGCAGCTGGCGCCGTTTTGAGCAGTACTTC
cdr3_aa: CASSWRRFEQYF

j_call: TRBJ1-1
v_call: TRBV12-3/TRBV12-4
d_call: NA
clone_size: NA
cdr3_nt: TGTGCCAGCAGCCGTCACGGATCTAACACTGAAGCTTTCTTT
cdr3_aa: CASSRHGSNTEAFF

j_call: TRBJ2-3
v_call: TRBV5-4
d_call: TRBD2
clone_size: once
cdr3_nt: TGTGCCAGCGCACGCGGGGGGCCTAGCACAGATACGCAGTATTTT
cdr3_aa: CASARGGPSTDTQYF

j_call: TRBJ1-6
v_call: TRBV2
d_call: NA
clone_size: NA
cdr3_nt: TGTGCCAGCACCTCCGGACAGTACTATAATTCACCCCTCCACTTT
cdr3_aa: CASTSGQYYNSPLHF

j_call: TRBJ2-1
v_call: TRBV20-1
d_call: NA
clone_size: NA
cdr3_nt: TGCAGTGCTCCTCGACAGGCCACGAGGAATGAGCAGTTCTTC
cdr3_aa: CSAPRQATRNEQFF

j_call: TRBJ1-1
v_call: TRBV6-5
d_call: TRBD1
clone_size: NA
cdr3_nt: TGTGCCAGCAGTTACAGGAACAGGGGGGGCACTGAAGCTTTCTTT
cdr3_aa: CASSYRNRGGTEAFF

j_call: TRBJ1-6
v_call: TRBV5-1
d_call: NA
clone_size: few
cdr3_nt: TGCGCCAGCAGCTTGGCTCCGGGACCAGGTCTAGTAGGGAATTCACCCCTCCACTTT
cdr3_aa: CASSLAPGPGLVGNSPLHF

j_call: TRBJ2-3
v_call: TRBV15
d_call: TRBD2
clone_size: NA
cdr3_nt: TGTGCCACCAGCAGAGATCCCACTAGCGGTACGCAGTATTTT
cdr3_aa: CATSRDPTSGTQYF

j_call: TRBJ2-3
v_call: TRBV5-1
d_call: NA
clone_size: NA
cdr3_nt: TGCGCCAGCAGCTTGGTAGGGGGGAGATTCACAGATACGCAGTATTTT
cdr3_aa: CASSLVGGRFTDTQYF

j_call: TRBJ2-7
v_call: TRBV7-2
d_call: NA
clone_size: many
cdr3_nt: TGTGCCAGCAGCTTAGGCAGCTACGAGCAGTACTTC
cdr3_aa: CASSLGSYEQYF